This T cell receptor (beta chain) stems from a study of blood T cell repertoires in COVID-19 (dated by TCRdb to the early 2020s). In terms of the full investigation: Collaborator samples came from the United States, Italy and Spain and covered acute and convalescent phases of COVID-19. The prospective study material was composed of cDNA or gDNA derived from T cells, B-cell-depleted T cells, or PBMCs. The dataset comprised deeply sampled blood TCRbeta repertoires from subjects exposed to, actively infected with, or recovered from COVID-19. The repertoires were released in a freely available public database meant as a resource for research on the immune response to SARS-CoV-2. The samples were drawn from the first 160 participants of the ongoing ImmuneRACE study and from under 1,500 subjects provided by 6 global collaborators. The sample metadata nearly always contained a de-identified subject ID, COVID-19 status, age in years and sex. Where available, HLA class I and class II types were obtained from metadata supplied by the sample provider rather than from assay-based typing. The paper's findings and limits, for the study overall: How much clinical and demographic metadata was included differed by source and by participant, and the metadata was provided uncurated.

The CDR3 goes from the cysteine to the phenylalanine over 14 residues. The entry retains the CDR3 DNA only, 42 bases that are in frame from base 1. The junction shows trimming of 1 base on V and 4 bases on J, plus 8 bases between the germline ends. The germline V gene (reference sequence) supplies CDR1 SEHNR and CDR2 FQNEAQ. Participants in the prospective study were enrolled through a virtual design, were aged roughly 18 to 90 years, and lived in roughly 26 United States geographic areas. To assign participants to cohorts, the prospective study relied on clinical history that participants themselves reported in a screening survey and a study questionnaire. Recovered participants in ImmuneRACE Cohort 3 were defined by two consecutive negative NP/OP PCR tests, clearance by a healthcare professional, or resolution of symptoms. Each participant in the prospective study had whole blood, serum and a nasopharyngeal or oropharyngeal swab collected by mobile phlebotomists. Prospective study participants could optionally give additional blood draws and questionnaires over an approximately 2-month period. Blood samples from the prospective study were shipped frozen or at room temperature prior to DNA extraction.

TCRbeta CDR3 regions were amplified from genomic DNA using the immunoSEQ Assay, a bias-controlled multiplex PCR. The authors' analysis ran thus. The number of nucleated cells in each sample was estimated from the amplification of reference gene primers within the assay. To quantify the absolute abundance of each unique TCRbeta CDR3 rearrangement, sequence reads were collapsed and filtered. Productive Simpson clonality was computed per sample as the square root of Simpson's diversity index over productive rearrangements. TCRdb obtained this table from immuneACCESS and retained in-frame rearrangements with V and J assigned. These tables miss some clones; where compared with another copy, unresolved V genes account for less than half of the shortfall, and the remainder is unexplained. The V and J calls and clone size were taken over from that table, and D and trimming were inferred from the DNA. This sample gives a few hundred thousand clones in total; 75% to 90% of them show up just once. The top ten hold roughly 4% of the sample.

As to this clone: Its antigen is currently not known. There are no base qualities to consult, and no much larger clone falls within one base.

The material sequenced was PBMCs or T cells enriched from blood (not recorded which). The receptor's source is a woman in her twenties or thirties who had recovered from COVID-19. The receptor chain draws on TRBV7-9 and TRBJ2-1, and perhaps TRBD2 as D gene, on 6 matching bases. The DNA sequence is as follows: TGTGCCAGCAGCTTAGGCGGGAATTACAATGAGCAGTTCTTC. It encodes CASSLGGNYNEQFF.